The sequence of this T cell receptor beta chain was determined in a study of T cells after yellow fever vaccination. Points from the study as a whole: Most clones from primary vaccination resurfaced after the booster (96% CD4, around 89% CD8). It was the secondary response that reached its peak faster, day 5 versus 15, but it was weaker.

This CDR3 comprises 13 residues. Germline values: CDR1 SGHAT, CDR2 FQNNGV. V lost 5 bases and J 7 bases, leaving 12 bases between the germline ends. There are a few counts of this clonotype. Its antigen is undetermined. One entry per CDR3 protein results from TCRdb running MiXCR on the 5' RACE reads. The sample contains approximately 330,000 distinct CDR3 sequences, roughly 4% of which appear only once. The TCR sequence derives from a man in his late teens or twenties who received the YFV17D yellow fever vaccine. The material sequenced was PBMCs, taken 5 days after the yellow fever booster vaccination. The gene calls are TRBV11-2 and TRBJ2-1, with D tentatively TRBD1 or TRBD2 (7 bases each). CDR3 DNA sequence: TGTGCCAGCAGCAACCAGGGGGGGAATGAGCAGTTCTTC. Translation: CASSNQGGNEQFF.